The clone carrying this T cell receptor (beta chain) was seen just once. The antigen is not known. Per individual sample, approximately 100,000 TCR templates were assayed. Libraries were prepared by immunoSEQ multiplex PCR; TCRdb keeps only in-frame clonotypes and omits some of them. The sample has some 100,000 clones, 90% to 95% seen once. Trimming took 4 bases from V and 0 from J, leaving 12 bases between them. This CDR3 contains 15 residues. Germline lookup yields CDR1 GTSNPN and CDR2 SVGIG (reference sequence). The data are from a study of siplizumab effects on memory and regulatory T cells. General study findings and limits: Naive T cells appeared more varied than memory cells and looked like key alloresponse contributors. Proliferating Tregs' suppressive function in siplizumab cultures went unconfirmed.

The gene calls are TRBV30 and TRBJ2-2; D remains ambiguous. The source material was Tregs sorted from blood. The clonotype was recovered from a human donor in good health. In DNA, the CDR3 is TGTGCCTGGATCTCCAGGAAAACGAACACCGGGGAGCTGTTTTTT. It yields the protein CAWISRKTNTGELFF.